The entry below describes one T cell receptor beta chain. The source of the sample is a study of blood T cell repertoires in COVID-19. Overall study: Samples came from the United States, Italy and Spain, spanning acute and convalescent COVID-19.

In the authors' workflow: Reference gene primer amplification gave nucleated cell count estimates. Libraries were prepared by immunoSEQ multiplex PCR; TCRdb keeps only in-frame clonotypes and omits some of them. V, J and clone size are taken as reported in that table, and D and trimming were inferred from the DNA itself. The table shows 55,000 to 80,000 clones, with around four fifths occurring only once. This CDR3 spans 16 amino acids. The germline gives CDR1 SGHVS, CDR2 FQNEAQ. V was trimmed by 5 bases and J by 0 bases, leaving 16 bases between them. The chain couples TRBV7-8 to TRBJ2-5, with D unclear. Sample: peripheral blood. The TCR sequence derives from a woman aged 80 or over with active or convalescent COVID-19. The CDR3 reads CASSPGRQPYQETQYF. In DNA, the CDR3 is TGTGCCAGCAGCCCAGGCCGTCAACCGTACCAAGAGACCCAGTACTTC. The full variable domain, with the rest looked up from reference TRBV7-8 and TRBJ2-5, is GAGVSQSPRYKVAKRGQDVALRCDPISGHVSLFWYQQALGQGPEFLTYFQNEAQLDKSGLPSDRFFAERPEGSVSTLKIQRTQQEDSAVYLCASSPGRQPYQETQYFGPGTRLLVL.